This is a list of T cell receptor beta chains from one sample in a study of control samples from healthy donors and cancer patients. Assay: immunoSEQ multiplex PCR; the TCRdb copy retains only in-frame clones and omits some. The top ten clones hold under 12% of a sample with more than 75,000 clones, around 80% of them seen once. Sequenced sample: blood. The receptors come from a woman aged 25-40 years in good health. Both conserved end residues are part of each CDR3. Each record gives: clone size, V gene, J gene, D gene, CDR3 DNA, CDR3 protein. D genes are given only for firm matches. The listing skips clone size in some rows; elsewhere it reads once, few, many or a size class.

>many|TRBV12-3/TRBV12-4|TRBJ1-1|TRBD1
TGTGCCAGCAGACCAGGGGGCGGGACTGAAGCTTTCTTT
CASRPGGGTEAFF
>-|TRBV11-2|TRBJ2-7|-
TGTGCCAGCAGCTTAGATGGCCGAATGGAGCAGTACTTC
CASSLDGRMEQYF
>-|TRBV6-2/TRBV6-3|TRBJ1-1|TRBD1
TGTGCCAGCAGTTACTCGCGGATCGGACAGGGGGCTTTGAACACTGAAGCTTTCTTT
CASSYSRIGQGALNTEAFF
>-|TRBV5-6|TRBJ1-2|-
TGTGCCAGCAGCCCGCCCCGTGGGGAGGGGGGCTACACCTTC
CASSPPRGEGGYTF
>-|TRBV3-1/TRBV3-2|TRBJ2-7|-
TGTGCCAGCAGCCAAGCCGGGGGGCGCAGGGGCTACGAGCAGTACTTC
CASSQAGGRRGYEQYF
>-|TRBV19|TRBJ2-3|TRBD2
TGTGCCAGTAGTATACGAGCGGGGGACACAGATACGCAGTATTTT
CASSIRAGDTDTQYF
>-|TRBV19|TRBJ2-2|TRBD1
TGTGCCAGTCACCGGGACAGGGGGAGTAACACCGGGGAGCTGTTTTTT
CASHRDRGSNTGELFF
>-|TRBV10-1|TRBJ2-3|TRBD2
TGCGCCAGCAGTGAGTCCAGCGGGGGCCTCACAGATACGCAGTATTTT
CASSESSGGLTDTQYF
>-|TRBV6-5|TRBJ1-2|-
TGTGCCAGCAGTTACTCGGGGGACCATGGCTACACCTTC
CASSYSGDHGYTF
>-|TRBV27|TRBJ1-5|-
TGTGCCAGCAGTTTGGGGATGGCTCAGCCCCAGCATTTT
CASSLGMAQPQHF
>-|TRBV7-8|TRBJ1-4|TRBD1
TGTGCCAGCAGCCCCGGGGACAGGGGAACTAATGAAAAACTGTTTTTT
CASSPGDRGTNEKLFF
>-|TRBV4-2|TRBJ1-1|TRBD1
TGTGCCAGCAGCCGGAGGACCGGGACAGGGGGGATTGAAGCTTTCTTT
CASSRRTGTGGIEAFF
>-|TRBV10-1|TRBJ2-3|-
TGCGCCAGCAGTGGCCAGCGATCTAGCACAGATACGCAGTATTTT
CASSGQRSSTDTQYF
>once|TRBV5-8|TRBJ1-1|-
TGTGCCAGCAGCTTGGATATGGGCCGGGGGATCACTGAAGCTTTCTTT
CASSLDMGRGITEAFF
>-|TRBV7-9|TRBJ2-7|-
TGTGCCAGCAGCTTAGCTCGGACAACCTACGAGCAGTACTTC
CASSLARTTYEQYF
>-|TRBV5-1|TRBJ1-2|-
TGCGCCAGCAGCTTTTCCGGGTTCGGCTACACCTTC
CASSFSGFGYTF
>many|TRBV7-6|TRBJ2-7|TRBD1
TGTGCCAGCAGCTTAAGCGGGACAGGGTCCTACGAGCAGTACTTC
CASSLSGTGSYEQYF
>-|TRBV3-1/TRBV3-2|TRBJ2-3|-
TGTGCCAGCAGCACCAGCGACGGAGGTACAGATACGCAGTATTTT
CASSTSDGGTDTQYF
>-|TRBV14|TRBJ1-1|TRBD1
TGTGCCAGCTCCCTCCAGGGGGGCACTGAAGCTTTCTTT
CASSLQGGTEAFF
>once|TRBV9|TRBJ1-1|TRBD1
TGTGCCAGCAGCTACGGACAGGGGATTGGGATGAACACTGAAGCTTTCTTT
CASSYGQGIGMNTEAFF
>-|TRBV6-6|TRBJ1-5|-
TGTGCCAGCAGTTACTCGACGAGCAATCAGCCCCAGCATTTT
CASSYSTSNQPQHF
>-|TRBV9|TRBJ2-3|-
TGTGCCAGCAGCGTAGGTGGGGGAAGGGCCGATACGCAGTATTTT
CASSVGGGRADTQYF
>few|TRBV29-1|TRBJ1-1|-
TGCAGCGTTGTCCGGGGGCTGAACACTGAAGCTTTCTTT
CSVVRGLNTEAFF
>-|TRBV29-1|TRBJ2-7|-
TGCAGCGTTGCCCGGGACTCCTACGAGCAGTACTTC
CSVARDSYEQYF
>-|TRBV27|TRBJ2-5|-
TGTGCCAGCAGTTTAAATCTGAAAGAGACCCAGTACTTC
CASSLNLKETQYF
>-|TRBV7-3|TRBJ2-5|-
TGTGCCAGCAGCTTATGTACGGGGGCGGAGGAGACCCAGTACTTC
CASSLCTGAEETQYF
>-|TRBV6-2/TRBV6-3|TRBJ1-2|-
TGTGCCAGCAGTTACCAGGCTAACTATGGCTACACCTTC
CASSYQANYGYTF
>-|TRBV2|TRBJ2-2|-
TGTGCCAGCAGAGGGAGATCGAACACCGGGGAGCTGTTTTTT
CASRGRSNTGELFF
>-|TRBV12-3/TRBV12-4|TRBJ1-2|-
TGTGCCAGCAGTTTGATGGGCTTTTATGGCTACACCTTC
CASSLMGFYGYTF
>-|TRBV6-2/TRBV6-3|TRBJ2-1|-
TGTGCCAGCAGTTACTACGGGACAAACAATGAGCAGTTCTTC
CASSYYGTNNEQFF